This T cell receptor beta chain was observed in a study of long-term antiretroviral therapy in people with HIV (dated by TCRdb to the early 2020s). For the study in its entirety: The earliest samples were collected about a decade before the 2015 WHO recommendation for immediate ART, when ART was typically delayed until CD4 counts fell. Of the roughly 32 participants with HIV, about a dozen were female. A total of roughly 180 cryopreserved PBMC samples were contributed to the cohort by 30 adults with confirmed HIV infection, with samples collected serially over a mean of approximately six years (range 1-12). No cross-contamination during QIAcube processing turned up in test extractions that ran a monoclonal T-cell line alongside 30 or so polyclonal samples. Whether ART initiation and durable HIV suppression were associated with changes in peripheral blood TRB repertoire composition and diversity was tested in a retrospective serial study.

As to this clone: Its antigen is still unknown. Base qualities are not recorded, but no much larger clone differs from it by a single base.

The immunoSEQ hsTCRB v3.0 assay was used at survey level resolution to sequence the TRB variable region. TRB sequencing targeted a depth of roughly 35,000-55,000 T-cell genomes per sample. Pooled TRB libraries were sequenced on an Illumina MiSeq with a v3 150-cycle kit. The authors' pipeline ran thus. Repertoire analysis ran in R within a reproducible Nextflow workflow covering QC, data transformation and analysis. Custom analyses were implemented in LymphoSeq2, an R package for AIRR-Seq data exploration. A handful of samples yielding fewer than 5000 total TRB sequences were excluded, leaving 150 to 200 analyzed HIV repertoires. Among the 188 retained HIV repertoires, approximately 57 were collected before ART initiation and about 130 were collected after ART initiation. Each repertoire was downsampled to 5000 TRB nucleotide sequences, and summary statistics were averaged across 100 downsampling iterations. TRB sequences were retained for analysis only if CDR3 regions of at least seven amino acids were present. Diversity was assessed using a clonality score derived from Shannon entropy and using the Gini coefficient. Repertoire networks linked the top 5000 CDR3 amino acid sequences whenever two sequences differed by an edit distance of one. For TRB CDR3 amino acid sequences, GLIPH2 was used to predict antigen specificity groups and MHC restriction. CDR3 amino acid sequences were matched against VDJdb and McPAS-TCR to flag known CMV, EBV, HIV or tissue antigen associations. Pre-ART, post-ART and control groups were compared with Wilcoxon signed-rank tests and Holm-Bonferroni correction. TCRdb re-hosts the immuneACCESS table, in-frame sequences only. Its copies lack some clones; in the studies checked, an unresolved V gene accounts for under half of them, and the cause for the rest is not known. The D gene and trimming were derived from the DNA, and the V and J assignments and clone size from that table. Recorded for this sample are fewer than 40,000 clones; around 80% of them occurred a single time. Approximately 8% of the sample comes from the top ten.

Study-wide conclusions, independent of this receptor: CDR3 length ranges in HIV repertoires were narrower than in controls, and network structure suggested an antigen-experienced repertoire with only a slight naive shift after ART. Inferences about post-ART repertoire changes are limited because no data were available on ART adherence, viral resistance or therapy changes. Starting ART was linked to a significant rise in TRB diversity, yet even with long-term ART the diversity remained significantly lower than in transplant donor controls. Because pre-ART samples had limited cell numbers, unsorted PBMC were profiled rather than sorted CD4+ and CD8+ T cells. Limited PBMC availability meant only the TCR beta chain was sequenced, without alpha chain pairing. Expanded TRB clones identified before ART initiation dominated the repertoire across all time points, though the dominance fluctuated and decreased in many PLHIV after ART. The samples were dated from about 2004 to 2018, and the ART regimens that were used may be less effective than current ART regimens.

The CDR3 measures 13 amino acids from cysteine to phenylalanine. Only the CDR3 DNA stays, 39 bases, in frame from base 1. V sheds 10 bases and J sheds 4 bases, leaving 14 bases between their ends. CDR1 is given as MNHEY and CDR2 as SVGAGI, both from the germline V gene. Inclusion was restricted to participants for whom at least one PBMC sample before ART initiation and at least two post-ART samples were available. Treatment was received in the United States of America by all participants with HIV. Before DNA extraction, cryopreserved samples of about 0.95-10 million PBMC were thawed and washed. At the time of the earliest PBMC sample for each participant with HIV, ages ranged from roughly 23 to 60 years. Each participant contributed PBMC samples from 1-4 timepoints before ART initiation and 2-8 timepoints after ART initiation, with a median of 7 samples. Serial HIV viral load, CD4+ T-cell count, ART history and demographic data were obtained for every participant. Using a Qiagen kit on a QIAcube, genomic DNA was extracted from unsorted PBMC, with samples processed in batches of 12.

The TCR originated in a woman in her fifties or sixties with HIV. The receptor chain draws on TRBV6-5 and TRBJ2-4; the best D guess is TRBD2, with 5 bases matching. This sample comprised unsorted PBMCs, obtained 3.1 years after starting antiretroviral therapy. The CDR3 in this case is CATSPDSKNIQYF. The DNA sequence is as follows: TGTGCCACCTCCCCGGACTCAAAAAACATTCAGTACTTC.